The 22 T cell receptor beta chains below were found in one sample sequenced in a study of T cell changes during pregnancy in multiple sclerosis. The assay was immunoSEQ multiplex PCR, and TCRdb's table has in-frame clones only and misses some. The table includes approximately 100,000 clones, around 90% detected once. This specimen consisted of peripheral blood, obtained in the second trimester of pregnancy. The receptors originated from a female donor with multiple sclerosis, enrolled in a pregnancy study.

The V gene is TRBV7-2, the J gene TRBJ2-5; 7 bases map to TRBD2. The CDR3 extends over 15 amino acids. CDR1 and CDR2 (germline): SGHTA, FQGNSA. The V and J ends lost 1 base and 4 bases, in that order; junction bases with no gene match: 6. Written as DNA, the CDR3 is TGTGCCAGCAGCTTAGGGGGGGGAAGGGGAGAGACCCAGTACTTC. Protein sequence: CASSLGGGRGETQYF.

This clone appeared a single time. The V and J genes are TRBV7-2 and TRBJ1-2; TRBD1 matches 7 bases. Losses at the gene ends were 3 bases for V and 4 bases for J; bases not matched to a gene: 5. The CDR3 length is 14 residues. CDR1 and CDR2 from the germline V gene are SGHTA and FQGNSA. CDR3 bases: TGTGCCAGCAGCTTTATAGGGGGCGGCTATGGCTACACCTTC. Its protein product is CASSFIGGGYGYTF.

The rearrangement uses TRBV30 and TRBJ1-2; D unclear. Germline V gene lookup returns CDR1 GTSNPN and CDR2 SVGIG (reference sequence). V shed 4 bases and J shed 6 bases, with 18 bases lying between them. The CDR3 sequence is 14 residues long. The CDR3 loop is CAWISRSRRNGYTF. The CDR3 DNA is TGTGCCTGGATTTCACGTTCGCGGCGGAATGGCTACACCTTC.

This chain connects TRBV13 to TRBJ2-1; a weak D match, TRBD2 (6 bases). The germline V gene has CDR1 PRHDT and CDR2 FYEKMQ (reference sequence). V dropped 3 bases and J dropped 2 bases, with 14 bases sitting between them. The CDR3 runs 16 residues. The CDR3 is CASSFFPGAPYNEQFF. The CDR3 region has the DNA TGTGCCAGCAGCTTTTTTCCGGGAGCACCCTACAATGAGCAGTTCTTC.

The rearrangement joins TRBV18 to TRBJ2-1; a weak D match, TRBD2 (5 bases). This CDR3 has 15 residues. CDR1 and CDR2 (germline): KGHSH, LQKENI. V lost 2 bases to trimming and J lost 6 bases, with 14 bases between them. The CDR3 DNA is TGTGCCAGCTCACCAGCCCAGACGAGGGCCAATGAGCAGTTCTTC. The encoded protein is CASSPAQTRANEQFF.

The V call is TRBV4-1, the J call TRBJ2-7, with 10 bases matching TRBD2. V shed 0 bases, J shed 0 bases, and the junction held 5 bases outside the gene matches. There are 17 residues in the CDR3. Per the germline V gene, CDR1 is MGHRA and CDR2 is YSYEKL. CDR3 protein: CASSQDQGTSVSYEQYF. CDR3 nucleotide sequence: TGCGCCAGCAGCCAAGATCAGGGGACTAGCGTCTCCTACGAGCAGTACTTC.

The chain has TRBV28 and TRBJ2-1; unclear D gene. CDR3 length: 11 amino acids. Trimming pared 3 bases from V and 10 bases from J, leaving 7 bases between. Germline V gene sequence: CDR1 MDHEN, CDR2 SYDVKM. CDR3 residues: CASSLSREQFF. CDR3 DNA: TGTGCCAGCAGTTTGAGTAGAGAGCAGTTCTTC.

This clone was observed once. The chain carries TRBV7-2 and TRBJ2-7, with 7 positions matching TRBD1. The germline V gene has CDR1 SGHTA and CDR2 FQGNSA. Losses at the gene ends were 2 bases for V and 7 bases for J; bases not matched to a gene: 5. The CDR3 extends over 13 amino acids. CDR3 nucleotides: TGTGCCAGCAGCTTAACATCAGGGGGTGAGCAGTACTTC. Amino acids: CASSLTSGGEQYF.

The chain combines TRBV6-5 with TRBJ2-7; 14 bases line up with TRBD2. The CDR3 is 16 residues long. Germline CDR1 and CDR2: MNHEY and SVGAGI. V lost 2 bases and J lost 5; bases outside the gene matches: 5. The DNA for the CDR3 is TGTGCCAGCAGTTACAGACTAGCGGGAGGGCCCAACGAGCAGTACTTC. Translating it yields CASSYRLAGGPNEQYF.

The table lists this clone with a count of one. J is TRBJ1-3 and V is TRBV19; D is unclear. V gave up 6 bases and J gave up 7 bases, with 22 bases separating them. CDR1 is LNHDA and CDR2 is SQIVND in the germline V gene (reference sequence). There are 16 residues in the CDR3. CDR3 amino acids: CASRSFRAERTNTIYF. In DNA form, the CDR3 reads TGTGCCAGTAGGTCCTTTCGGGCGGAGAGGACTAACACCATATATTTT.

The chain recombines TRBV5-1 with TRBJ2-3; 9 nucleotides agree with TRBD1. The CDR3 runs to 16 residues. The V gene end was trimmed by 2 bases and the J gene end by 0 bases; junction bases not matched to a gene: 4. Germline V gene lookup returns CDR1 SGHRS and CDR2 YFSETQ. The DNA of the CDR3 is TGCGCCAGCAGCTTACAGGGGGCTAGTAGCACAGATACGCAGTATTTT. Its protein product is CASSLQGASSTDTQYF. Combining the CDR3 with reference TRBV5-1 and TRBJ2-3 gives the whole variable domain KAGVTQTPRYLIKTRGQQVTLSCSPISGHRSVSWYQQTPGQGLQFLFEYFSETQRNKGNFPGRFSGRQFSNSRSEMNVSTLELGDSALYLCASSLQGASSTDTQYFGPGTRLTVL.

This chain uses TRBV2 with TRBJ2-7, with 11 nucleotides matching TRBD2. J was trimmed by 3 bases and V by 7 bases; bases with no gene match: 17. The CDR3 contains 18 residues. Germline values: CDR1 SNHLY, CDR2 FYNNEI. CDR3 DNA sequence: TGTGCCAGCATCTCGAGGGGTAGCGGGAGGGCCGGGGTCTACGAGCAGTACTTC. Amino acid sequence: CASISRGSGRAGVYEQYF.

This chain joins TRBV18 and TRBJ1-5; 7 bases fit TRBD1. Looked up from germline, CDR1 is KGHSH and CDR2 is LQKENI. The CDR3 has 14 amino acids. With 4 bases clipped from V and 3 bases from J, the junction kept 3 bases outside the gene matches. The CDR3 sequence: CASSLTGINQPQHF. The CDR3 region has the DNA TGTGCCAGCTCACTGACAGGGATCAATCAGCCCCAGCATTTT.

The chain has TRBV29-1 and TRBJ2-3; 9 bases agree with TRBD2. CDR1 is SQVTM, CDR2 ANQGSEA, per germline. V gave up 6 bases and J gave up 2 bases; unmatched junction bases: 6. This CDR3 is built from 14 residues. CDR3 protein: CSVPSGDYTDTQYF. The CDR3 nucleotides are TGCAGCGTCCCTAGCGGGGACTACACAGATACGCAGTATTTT.

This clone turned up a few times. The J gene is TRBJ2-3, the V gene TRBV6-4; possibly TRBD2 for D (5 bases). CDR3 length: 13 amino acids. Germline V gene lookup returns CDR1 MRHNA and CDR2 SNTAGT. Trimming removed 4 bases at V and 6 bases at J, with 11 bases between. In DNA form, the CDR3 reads TGTGCCAGCAGTGTTGAGGGAACCGATACGCAGTATTTT. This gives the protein CASSVEGTDTQYF.

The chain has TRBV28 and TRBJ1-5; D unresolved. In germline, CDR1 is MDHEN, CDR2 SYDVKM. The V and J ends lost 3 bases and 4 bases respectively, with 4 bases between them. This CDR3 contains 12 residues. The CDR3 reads CASSLENQPQHF. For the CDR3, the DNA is TGTGCCAGCAGTTTGGAGAATCAGCCCCAGCATTTT.

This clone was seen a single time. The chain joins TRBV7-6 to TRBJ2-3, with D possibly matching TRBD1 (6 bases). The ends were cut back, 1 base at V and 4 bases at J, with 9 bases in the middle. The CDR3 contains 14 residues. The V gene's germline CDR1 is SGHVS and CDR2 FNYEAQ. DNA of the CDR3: TGTGCCAGCAGCTTAGTTTCAGGGGCAGATACGCAGTATTTT. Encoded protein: CASSLVSGADTQYF.

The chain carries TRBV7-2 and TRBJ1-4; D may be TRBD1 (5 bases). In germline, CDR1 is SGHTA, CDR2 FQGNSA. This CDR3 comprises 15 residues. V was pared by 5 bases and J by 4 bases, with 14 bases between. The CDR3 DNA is TGTGCCAGCAGCCCCATGGGGCAGCTTAATGAAAAACTGTTTTTT. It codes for CASSPMGQLNEKLFF.

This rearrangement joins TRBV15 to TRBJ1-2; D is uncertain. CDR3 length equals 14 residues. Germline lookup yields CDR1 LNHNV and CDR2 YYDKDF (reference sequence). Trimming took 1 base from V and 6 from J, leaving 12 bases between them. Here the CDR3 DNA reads TGTGCCACCAGCAGAGTCCTAGGCGTCGATGGCTACACCTTC. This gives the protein CATSRVLGVDGYTF. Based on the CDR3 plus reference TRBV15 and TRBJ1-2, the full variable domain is DAMVIQNPRYQVTQFGKPVTLSCSQTLNHNVMYWYQQKSSQAPKLLFHYYDKDFNNEADTPDNFQSRRPNTSFCFLDIRSPGLGDTAMYLCATSRVLGVDGYTFGSGTRLTVV.

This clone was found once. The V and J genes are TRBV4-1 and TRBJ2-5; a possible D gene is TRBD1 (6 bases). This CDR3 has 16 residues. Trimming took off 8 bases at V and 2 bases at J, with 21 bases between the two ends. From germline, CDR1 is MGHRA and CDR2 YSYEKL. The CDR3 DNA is TGCGCCAGCGGTGTGGGGACATCGGGTAAACAAGAGACCCAGTACTTC. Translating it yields CASGVGTSGKQETQYF.

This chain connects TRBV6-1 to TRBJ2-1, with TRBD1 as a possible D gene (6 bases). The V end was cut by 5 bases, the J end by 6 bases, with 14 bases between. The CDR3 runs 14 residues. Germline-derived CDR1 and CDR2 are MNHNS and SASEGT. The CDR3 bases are TGTGCCAGCAGTCTCAGGGGCCGTACCAATGAGCAGTTCTTC. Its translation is CASSLRGRTNEQFF.

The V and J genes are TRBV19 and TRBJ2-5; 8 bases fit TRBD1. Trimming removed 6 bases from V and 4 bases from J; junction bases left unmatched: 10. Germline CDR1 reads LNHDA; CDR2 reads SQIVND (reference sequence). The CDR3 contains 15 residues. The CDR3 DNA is TGTGCCAGTAGAGGGACAGGTTCTGGAGGAGAGACCCAGTACTTC. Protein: CASRGTGSGGETQYF.